Shown below are 20 T cell receptor beta chains from a single sample sequenced in a study of blood T cells in healthy people across ages (dated by TCRdb to between 2015 and 2016). Libraries were built with 5' RACE. TCRdb names Illumina HiSeq 2500 as the instrument used. A second roughly 6 to 11 cycle PCR used a sample-barcoded 5' primer and a J-beta primer mix. The public reads were quality trimmed at Q25 with fastp and then assembled into clones with MiXCR by TCRdb, keeping productive beta chains. When rows share a CDR3 protein, they turn into one entry using the most common DNA and genes. This sample comprises approximately 1.5 million distinct CDR3 sequences, roughly 32% of them detected only once. The top ten hold about 10% of the sample. Sequencing was carried out using blood. The receptors derive from a young woman in good health.

The V and J genes are TRBV5-1 and TRBJ1-1; TRBD1 aligns across 10 bases. CDR1 and CDR2 (germline): SGHRS, YFSETQ. The CDR3 has 15 amino acids. Trimming removed 4 bases from V and 3 bases from J; junction bases left unmatched: 6. CDR3 DNA: TGCGCCAGCAGCCCCGAGACAGGGGGCTACACTGAAGCTTTCTTT. Its protein is CASSPETGGYTEAFF.

Only a few counts were recorded for this clonotype. The gene calls are TRBV3-1 and TRBJ2-3; D may be TRBD2 (5 bases). Germline CDR1 reads LGHDT; CDR2 reads YNNKEL (reference sequence). V was clipped by 8 bases and J by 2 bases, with 11 bases between them. The CDR3 has 13 amino acids. The CDR3 sequence: CASRGSYTDTQYF. The CDR3 DNA sequence: TGTGCCAGCCGGGGAAGCTACACAGATACGCAGTATTTT.

This clonotype has a handful of counts. The chain is built from TRBV6-1 and TRBJ2-5; tentatively, D is TRBD1 or TRBD2 (5 bases each). Germline V gene sequence: CDR1 MNHNS, CDR2 SASEGT. Trimming pared 4 bases from V and 2 bases from J, leaving 20 bases between. The CDR3 extends over 17 amino acids. The CDR3 bases are TGTGCCAGCAGTGTAAGGGGAACACAATGGACTCAAGAGACCCAGTACTTC. Its translation: CASSVRGTQWTQETQYF.

Worth noting for this clonotype: Sequence at one end of the junction differs from germline and may be a read error. The rearrangement links TRBV2 to TRBJ2-7; possible D gene TRBD2, 6 bases. The DNA end favors TRBJ2-5, so the J call may be wrong. This CDR3 comprises 15 residues. CDR1 and CDR2 (germline): SNHLY, FYNNEI. The CDR3 loop is CANSVSTSRGETQYF. In DNA form, the CDR3 reads TGTGCCAACAGTGTCTCCACTAGCCGGGGGGAGACCCAGTACTTC.

The V gene is TRBV2, the J gene TRBJ2-3; a possible D gene is TRBD1 (6 bases). Per the germline V gene, CDR1 is SNHLY and CDR2 is FYNNEI. This CDR3 region has 15 residues. Trimming shortened V by 1 base and J by 4 bases, and 12 bases separated the two germline ends. The CDR3 DNA sequence: TGTGCCAGCAGTGAAGAAGGCAGGGGTGCAGATACGCAGTATTTT. Translation: CASSEEGRGADTQYF.

V gene TRBV7-9 combines with J gene TRBJ2-6; D gene unclear. The CDR3 totals 15 residues. Trimming took off 7 bases at V and 0 bases at J, with 10 bases between the two ends. Germline V gene lookup returns CDR1 SEHNR and CDR2 FQNEAQ (reference sequence). CDR3 in amino acids: CASTVVDSGANVLTF. The CDR3 bases are TGTGCCAGCACCGTCGTTGACTCTGGGGCCAACGTCCTGACTTTC.

This chain joins TRBV7-3 and TRBJ2-1; D not certain. Trimming took 3 bases from V and 6 from J, leaving 12 bases between them. This CDR3 has 14 amino acids. CDR1 is SGHTA and CDR2 is FQGTGA in the germline V gene. The CDR3: CASSFLGPVNEQFF. CDR3 DNA sequence: TGTGCCAGCAGCTTTTTAGGGCCTGTCAATGAGCAGTTCTTC.

The chain couples TRBV20-1 to TRBJ1-5, with 7 bases that match TRBD1. With V trimmed by 0 bases and J by 7 bases, 6 bases remained unmatched. Germline V gene lookup returns CDR1 DFQATT and CDR2 SNEGSKA (reference sequence). The CDR3 covers 14 residues. CDR3 protein: CSARDRQGDQPQHF. CDR3 DNA sequence: TGCAGTGCTAGAGACAGACAGGGTGACCAGCCCCAGCATTTT.

This clonotype has only a few counts. The rearrangement uses TRBV30 and TRBJ2-1; 9 nucleotides align to TRBD2. CDR3 length equals 15 residues. Germline trimming cut 2 bases from V and 0 bases from J; bases unmatched to any gene: 2. Germline CDR1 GTSNPN, CDR2 SVGIG (reference sequence). CDR3 DNA: TGTGCCTGGAGTCTACTAGCGGGCTCCTACAATGAGCAGTTCTTC. This encodes CAWSLLAGSYNEQFF.

This clonotype was recorded a few times. V is TRBV5-1 and J is TRBJ2-7; no definite D call. Looked up from germline, CDR1 is SGHRS and CDR2 is YFSETQ. V was trimmed by 4 bases and J by 7 bases, leaving 21 bases between them. The CDR3 consists of 15 residues. The CDR3 reads CASSPPHTGPNEQYF. CDR3 in DNA: TGCGCCAGCAGCCCCCCACATACTGGACCGAATGAGCAGTACTTC.

The gene calls are TRBV29-1 and TRBJ1-2, with TRBD1 matching over 9 bases. The V gene end was trimmed by 2 bases and the J gene end by 6 bases; junction bases not matched to a gene: 7. The germline V gene encodes CDR1 SQVTM and CDR2 ANQGSEA. The CDR3 has 14 amino acids. DNA for the CDR3: TGCAGCGTTGAAACGGGACAGGGTTTTGATGGCTACACCTTC. Translation gives CSVETGQGFDGYTF.

The chain employs TRBV7-8 and TRBJ2-7; TRBD1 matches 7 bases. This CDR3 has 15 amino acids. Germline V gives CDR1 SGHVS, CDR2 FQNEAQ. Trimming at V came to 2 bases and at J to 1 base, leaving 5 bases not matched to a gene. CDR3 in amino acids: CASSLSQGLSYEQYF. The CDR3 nucleotides read TGTGCCAGCAGCTTATCACAGGGGTTGTCCTACGAGCAGTACTTC.

This sequence joins TRBV28 and TRBJ2-7, with 7 positions matching TRBD2. This CDR3 is 12 amino acids long. CDR1 is MDHEN, CDR2 SYDVKM, per germline. V gave up 7 bases and J gave up 5 bases; unmatched junction bases: 5. The CDR3 protein is CASTGGSDEQYF. The DNA for the CDR3 is TGTGCCAGCACCGGGGGGTCCGACGAGCAGTACTTC.

The chain recombines TRBV5-5 with TRBJ2-1; TRBD1 aligns across 8 bases. This CDR3 spans 16 amino acids. The germline CDR1 and CDR2 sequences are SGHKS and YYEKEE (reference sequence). The junction had 10 bases not matched to a gene; V was cut back by 2 bases and J by 6 bases. The CDR3 reads CASSFLGGQALNEQFF. CDR3 coding DNA: TGTGCCAGCAGCTTCCTTGGGGGACAGGCCCTCAATGAGCAGTTCTTC.

The chain carries TRBV5-5 and TRBJ1-1, with 9 bases that match TRBD1. CDR3 length equals 15 residues. Germline assignment: CDR1 SGHKS and CDR2 YYEKEE (reference sequence). The V segment lost 0 bases and the J segment 4 bases; nucleotides outside the gene matches: 4. In nucleotides, the CDR3 is TGTGCCAGCAGCTTGGAGGGACAGGGAGCCACTGAAGCTTTCTTT. It yields the protein CASSLEGQGATEAFF. Using reference TRBV5-5 and TRBJ1-1 for the parts outside the CDR3, the full variable domain is DAGVTQSPTHLIKTRGQQVTLRCSPISGHKSVSWYQQVLGQGPQFIFQYYEKEERGRGNFPDRFSARQFPNYSSELNVNALLLGDSALYLCASSLEGQGATEAFFGQGTRLTVV.

The CDR3 is CASILFTDSGAPTYEQYF. In DNA, the CDR3 is TGTGCCAGCATCCTGTTCACAGACTCGGGGGCCCCCACCTACGAGCAGTACTTC. This sequence joins TRBV21-1 and TRBJ2-7; the D segment call TRBD1 is taken from the table without a DNA check. TRBV21-1 represents a pseudogene. The CDR3 totals 18 residues.

This clonotype was found a few times. V usage is TRBV7-9 and J usage is TRBJ2-7; TRBD2 aligns across 7 bases. Germline CDR1 reads SEHNR; CDR2 reads FQNEAQ (reference sequence). Trimming removed 4 bases from V and 6 bases from J; junction bases left unmatched: 3. The CDR3 contains 12 residues. Here the CDR3 reads CASSSIAGEQYF. As DNA, the CDR3 is TGTGCCAGCAGCTCAATAGCGGGCGAGCAGTACTTC.

In this sample, this clonotype turned up a few times. The genes are TRBV27 and TRBJ2-7; TRBD2 matches 9 bases. The CDR3 has 17 residues. From germline, CDR1 is MNHEY and CDR2 SMNVEV (reference sequence). J lost 0 bases, V lost 3 bases, and 9 bases had no gene match. Here the CDR3 DNA reads TGTGCCAGCAGTTTTAGGGCTAGCGGGACTTTCTCCTACGAGCAGTACTTC. It encodes CASSFRASGTFSYEQYF.

This clonotype was seen ten or more times. V is TRBV3-1 and J is TRBJ2-7; 10 bases agree with TRBD2. Losses at the gene ends were 2 bases for V and 4 bases for J; bases not matched to a gene: 14. The CDR3 contains 18 residues. CDR1 and CDR2 from the germline V gene are LGHDT and YNNKEL (reference sequence). This CDR3 reads CASSQFRLAGGLRYEQYF. DNA of the CDR3: TGTGCCAGCAGCCAATTCAGACTAGCGGGTGGGCTCCGATACGAGCAGTACTTC.

The chain is built from TRBV27 and TRBJ1-2; D not resolved. V was shortened by 5 bases and J by 2 bases, with 15 bases between the two germline ends. Germline CDR1 reads MNHEY; CDR2 reads SMNVEV (reference sequence). The CDR3 is 15 residues long. The CDR3 sequence: CASSPRGGLNYGYTF. The DNA for the CDR3 is TGTGCCAGCAGTCCTCGCGGCGGCTTAAACTATGGCTACACCTTC.